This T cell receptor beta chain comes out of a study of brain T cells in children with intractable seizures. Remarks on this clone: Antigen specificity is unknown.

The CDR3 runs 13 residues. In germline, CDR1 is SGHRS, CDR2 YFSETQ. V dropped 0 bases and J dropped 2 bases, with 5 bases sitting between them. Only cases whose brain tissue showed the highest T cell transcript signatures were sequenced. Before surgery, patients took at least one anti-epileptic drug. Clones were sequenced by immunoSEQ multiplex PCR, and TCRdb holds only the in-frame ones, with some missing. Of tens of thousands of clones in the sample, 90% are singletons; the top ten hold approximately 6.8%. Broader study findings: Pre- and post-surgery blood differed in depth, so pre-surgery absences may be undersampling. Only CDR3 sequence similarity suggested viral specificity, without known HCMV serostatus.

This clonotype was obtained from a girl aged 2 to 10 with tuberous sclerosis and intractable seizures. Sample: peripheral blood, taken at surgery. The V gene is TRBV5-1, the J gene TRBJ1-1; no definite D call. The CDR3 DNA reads TGCGCCAGCAGCTTGGATATTAACACTGAAGCTTTCTTT. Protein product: CASSLDINTEAFF.